This T cell receptor beta chain was sequenced in a study of blood T cell repertoires in COVID-19. Looking at the study overall: Sources were T cells, B-cell-depleted T cells, or PBMCs; the material itself was cDNA or gDNA.

Per the original methods: Estimates of nucleated cell counts were drawn from the amplification of reference gene primers. Sequenced by immunoSEQ multiplex PCR; TCRdb stores in-frame clones only, minus some. V, J and clone size are those of that table, while D and trimming were read from the DNA. The sample has around 700,000 clones, around 90% seen once. After removal of 3 bases from V and 4 bases from J, the junction contained 9 bases not matched to a gene. This CDR3 contains 17 residues. Germline CDR1 and CDR2: MNHEY and SMNVEV (reference sequence). The rearrangement uses TRBV27 and TRBJ1-2; 12 bases are a match to TRBD1. The source of this sequence is a woman aged 18 to 35 with acute or convalescent COVID-19. The sample comprised peripheral blood. DNA for the CDR3: TGTGCCAGCAGTTTTTGGGGACAGGGGGCTCGAAGCTATGGCTACACCTTC. This gives the protein CASSFWGQGARSYGYTF.